Listed here are 6 T cell receptor beta chains from one sample, sequenced in a study of cytomegalovirus exposure and HLA in healthy donors. Libraries were prepared by immunoSEQ multiplex PCR; TCRdb keeps only in-frame clonotypes and omits some of them. The data contain more than 95,000 clones, roughly nine tenths of them singletons. Specimen: PBMCs. These TCRs come from a man younger than 35 in good health and CMV-seropositive.

The chain has TRBV5-1 and TRBJ1-4, with 9 bases fitting TRBD1. Trimming cost V 5 bases and J 6 bases; bases outside gene matches: 17. Germline CDR1 reads SGHRS; CDR2 reads YFSETQ. CDR3 length: 18 amino acids. The CDR3, as DNA: TGCGCCAGCAGACCTATACCGGGACAGGGTCTTCCACATGAAAAACTGTTTTTT. Translating it yields CASRPIPGQGLPHEKLFF. The entire variable domain, with the rest obtained from reference TRBV5-1 and TRBJ1-4, is as follows: KAGVTQTPRYLIKTRGQQVTLSCSPISGHRSVSWYQQTPGQGLQFLFEYFSETQRNKGNFPGRFSGRQFSNSRSEMNVSTLELGDSALYLCASRPIPGQGLPHEKLFFGSGTQLSVL.

The chain has TRBV2 and TRBJ1-3; D remains unclear. The CDR3 runs to 13 residues. The V and J ends lost 7 bases and 1 base respectively, with 8 bases between them. Germline V gives CDR1 SNHLY, CDR2 FYNNEI. As DNA, the CDR3 is TGTGCCAGCACCCAGATATCTGGAAACACCATATATTTT. As protein: CASTQISGNTIYF.

The chain carries TRBV28 and TRBJ1-1, with D possibly TRBD1 on 5 matching bases. CDR3 size: 15 residues. V gave up 2 bases and J gave up 0 bases, with 10 bases separating them. Germline assignment: CDR1 MDHEN and CDR2 SYDVKM. CDR3 region: CASSLPQGLNTEAFF. The CDR3 DNA is TGTGCCAGCAGTTTACCTCAGGGTCTGAACACTGAAGCTTTCTTT.

The genes are TRBV27 and TRBJ2-1; 11 bases align to TRBD1. The CDR3 is made up of 16 amino acids. J was trimmed by 2 bases and V by 5 bases; bases with no gene match: 5. CDR1 is MNHEY and CDR2 is SMNVEV in the germline V gene (reference sequence). CDR3 residues: CASSLPGQGAYNEQFF. CDR3 DNA sequence: TGTGCCAGCAGTCTGCCGGGACAGGGGGCCTACAATGAGCAGTTCTTC.

This CDR3 reads CASSALLAGGTDTQYF. CDR3 nucleotide sequence: TGTGCCAGCAGCGCGTTACTAGCGGGGGGCACAGATACGCAGTATTTT. V gene TRBV9 combines with J gene TRBJ2-3; 11 bases agree with TRBD2. J lost 1 base, V lost 3 bases, and 4 bases had no gene match. CDR3 length: 16 residues. Germline-derived CDR1 and CDR2 are SGDLS and YYNGEE.

The CDR3 DNA reads as TGTGCCAGCACCCGACAGGTCTCCTACGAGCAGTACTTC. It specifies CASTRQVSYEQYF. The chain is built from TRBV6-1 and TRBJ2-7, with D possibly TRBD1 on 6 matching bases. V lost 7 bases, J lost 0 bases, and 10 bases lay in between. The germline V gene has CDR1 MNHNS and CDR2 SASEGT. CDR3 size: 13 residues.